Sequencing of this T cell receptor (beta chain) was carried out in a study of blood T cell repertoires in COVID-19. Study overall: Collection of acute and convalescent COVID-19 samples took place in the United States, Italy and Spain. The cDNA or gDNA used as material had been derived from T cells, B-cell-depleted T cells, or PBMCs.

The CDR3 length is 15 residues. CDR1 MNHEY and CDR2 SMNVEV come from the germline V gene (reference sequence). Trimming left V 6 bases short and J 2 bases short, with 15 bases between. Data came from immunoSEQ multiplex PCR; TCRdb stores just in-frame clones and leaves some out. The repertoire holds fewer than 45,000 clones, with over 80% as singletons. The sample taken for sequencing was peripheral blood. The V and J genes are TRBV27 and TRBJ2-3; TRBD2 is a possible D gene (5 bases). The origin of this receptor is a woman aged 25-40 years in a cohort sampled during active COVID-19. For the CDR3, the DNA is TGTGCCAGCAGCCCGGGAAGCTATCCCACAGATACGCAGTATTTT. This gives the protein CASSPGSYPTDTQYF.